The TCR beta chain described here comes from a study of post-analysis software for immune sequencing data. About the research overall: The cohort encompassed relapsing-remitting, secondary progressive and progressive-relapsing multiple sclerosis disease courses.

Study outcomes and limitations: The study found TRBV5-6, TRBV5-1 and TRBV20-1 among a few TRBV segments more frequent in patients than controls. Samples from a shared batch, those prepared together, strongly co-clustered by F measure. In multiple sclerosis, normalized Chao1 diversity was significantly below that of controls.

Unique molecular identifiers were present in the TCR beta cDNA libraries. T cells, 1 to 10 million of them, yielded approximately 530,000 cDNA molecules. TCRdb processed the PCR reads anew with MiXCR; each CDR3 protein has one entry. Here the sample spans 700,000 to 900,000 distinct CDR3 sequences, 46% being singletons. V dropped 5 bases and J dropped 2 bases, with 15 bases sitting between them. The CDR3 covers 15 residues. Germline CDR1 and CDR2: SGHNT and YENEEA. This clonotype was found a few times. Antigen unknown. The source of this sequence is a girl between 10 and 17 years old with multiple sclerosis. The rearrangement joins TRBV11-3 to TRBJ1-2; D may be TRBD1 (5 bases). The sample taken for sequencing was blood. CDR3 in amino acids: CASSAGGTDNYGYTF. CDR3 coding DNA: TGTGCCAGCAGCGCTGGAGGGACGGACAACTATGGCTACACCTTC.